This T cell receptor beta chain was profiled in a study of blood T cell repertoires in COVID-19. Study processing details: Amplifying reference gene primers gave estimates of nucleated cell counts. Repertoires were generated with immunoSEQ multiplex PCR, while TCRdb's copy carries only in-frame clones and drops some. V and J calls and clone size come straight from that table; D and trimming were deduced from the DNA. The sample lists approximately 330,000 clones, approximately 88% occurring once. Germline values: CDR1 SEHNR, CDR2 FQNEAQ (reference sequence). With 1 base removed from V and 8 bases from J, the gap between germline ends came to 14 bases. CDR3 length: 14 amino acids.

The source material was peripheral blood. This TCR was sampled from a man aged 25 to 40 with COVID-19, enrolled during active disease. V usage is TRBV7-9 and J usage is TRBJ1-2; tentatively, D is TRBD1 (5 bases). The CDR3 DNA reads as TGTGCCAGCAGCTTAGTCAGGGATCGGCCAGGCTACACCTTC. It is translated as CASSLVRDRPGYTF.